This TCR beta chain was identified in a study of blood T cell repertoires in COVID-19. Overall study context: The samples span acute and convalescent COVID-19 from the United States, Italy and Spain. Sources were T cells, B-cell-depleted T cells, or PBMCs; the material itself was cDNA or gDNA.

Authors' data handling: Amplified reference gene primers provided the basis for estimating nucleated cell counts. Some clones are missing from TCRdb's copy, which holds only in-frame ones; the method was immunoSEQ multiplex PCR. V and J calls and clone size are as listed in that table; D and trimming were resolved from the DNA. This sample has 150,000 or so clones, with about 80% found just once. Per the germline V gene, CDR1 is SGHAT and CDR2 is FQNNGV. The CDR3 has 16 amino acids. The V gene lost 5 bases and the J gene lost 5 bases, with 22 bases spanning the gap. Sequencing used peripheral blood. V gene TRBV11-2 combines with J gene TRBJ2-7, with a tentative D call TRBD1 (5 bases). This TCR was sampled from a man aged 55-75 years with acute or convalescent COVID-19. CDR3 region: CASSPRPARALNEQYF. CDR3 sequence (DNA): TGTGCCAGCAGCCCGAGACCGGCCAGGGCCCTGAACGAGCAGTACTTC.